The T cell receptor beta chain described here comes from a study of cytomegalovirus exposure and HLA in healthy donors. Each donor's status was that of a healthy bone marrow donor. Trimming removed 11 bases from V and 4 bases from J, with 11 bases in between. The CDR3 is 11 residues long. Germline CDR1 is LNHDA and CDR2 is SQIVND (reference sequence). By share of the sample, this clone is medium-sized. PCR primers comprised 60 Vbeta and 13 Jbeta primers. Some clones are missing from TCRdb's copy, which holds only in-frame ones; the method was immunoSEQ multiplex PCR. This table has 150,000 to 200,000 clones, approximately 84% appearing once.

The chain couples TRBV19 to TRBJ1-2, with a possible D match to TRBD1 (5 bases). This receptor was taken from a female donor in good health and CMV-seronegative. Sequenced sample: PBMCs. The CDR3, as DNA: TGTGCCTCCTACACAGGCTATGGCTACACCTTC. It yields the protein CASYTGYGYTF.